These T cell receptor beta chains were read from a single sample in a study of CD8 T cells in Susac syndrome. One entry per CDR3 protein results from TCRdb running MiXCR on the immunoSEQ multiplex PCR reads. The data show approximately 200,000 distinct CDR3 sequences, with under 97% seen just once and 0.093% held by the top ten. Input material: CD4+ T cells from PBMCs. These receptors were collected from a human donor with multiple sclerosis. Both conserved end residues are part of each CDR3. A D gene is named only where the DNA matches it firmly. Rows may omit the clone size; those that give it use once, few, many or a size class.

j_gene,v_gene,abundance,d_gene,CDR3nt,CDR3aa
TRBJ2-1,TRBV6-2/TRBV6-3,.,.,TGTGCCAGTGGAGAACTCCTAGACTACAATGAGCAGTTCTTC,CASGELLDYNEQFF
TRBJ2-7,TRBV13,.,TRBD1,TGTGCCAGCAGCCGTCACGGGACAGTGGGTTACGAGCAGTACTTC,CASSRHGTVGYEQYF
TRBJ2-1,TRBV20-1,.,TRBD2,TGCAGTGCTTATCAAAGCGGGGGATCGGTTCGGAATGAGCAGTTCTTC,CSAYQSGGSVRNEQFF
TRBJ1-5,TRBV5-1,.,.,TGCGCCAGCAGCTTGGTAGGGCAGGGTGGCTCGCCCCAGCATTTT,CASSLVGQGGSPQHF
TRBJ2-1,TRBV6-2/TRBV6-3,.,.,TGTGCCAGCAGCAAGGGCTACAATGAGCAGTTCTTC,CASSKGYNEQFF
TRBJ1-1,TRBV10-3,.,TRBD1,TGTGCCATCAGTGAGGGACAGGGGAACACTGAAGCTTTCTTT,CAISEGQGNTEAFF
TRBJ2-5,TRBV18,.,.,TGTGCCAGCTCCGGCAGGGATGAGACCCAGTACTTC,CASSGRDETQYF
TRBJ2-5,TRBV30,.,TRBD1,TGTGCCCGGACAGGGTATCGGCAAGAGACCCAGTACTTC,CARTGYRQETQYF
TRBJ2-1,TRBV12-5,.,.,TGTGCTAGTGGTTCCCCATCAGGGGATGGGCAGTTCTTC,CASGSPSGDGQFF
TRBJ2-5,TRBV6-1,few,.,TGTGCCAGCATGGGGACCCAGACCCAGTACTTC,CASMGTQTQYF
TRBJ1-5,TRBV20-1,.,.,TGCAGTGCTAGAAAGCGGGGGAGGGAAGATCAGCCCCAGCATTTT,CSARKRGREDQPQHF
TRBJ2-2,TRBV9,.,TRBD1,TGTGCCAGCAGCGGAGGACCCGGGACAGGCCCGTGGGGCACCGGGGAGCTGTTTTTT,CASSGGPGTGPWGTGELFF